This record looks at one T cell receptor beta chain sequence and its context. Antigen unknown. This specimen comes from a study of vaccination effects on CD4 cells after COVID-19. The protocol was immunoSEQ multiplex PCR, while the TCRdb copy is restricted to in-frame clones and leaves out a portion. The data show 40,000 to 45,000 clones, around 71% seen once. Overall study results and limits: Marked clonal contraction of both clone types appeared late after vaccination.

Culturing for around 10 days preceded CD4+ T cell isolation. Participants received two doses of either the BNT162b2 or mRNA-1273 vaccine. V was clipped by 4 bases and J by 7 bases, with 14 bases between them. The CDR3 runs 14 residues. From germline, CDR1 is SGHKS and CDR2 YYEKEE (reference sequence). Sequencing was performed on CD4+ T cells from PBMCs cultured without peptide, taken after COVID-19 vaccination. The rearrangement joins TRBV5-5 to TRBJ1-4; perhaps TRBD1 as D (5 bases). The sequence came from a human donor who received a COVID-19 vaccine. The CDR3 sequence is CASSSRDWSEKLFF. The CDR3 DNA is TGTGCCAGCAGCAGCCGGGACTGGAGTGAAAAACTGTTTTTT.